Within the sample, the clone carrying this T cell receptor beta chain is medium-sized. Germline CDR1 reads SGHAT; CDR2 reads FQNNGV. The V gene end was trimmed by 3 bases and the J gene end by 2 bases; junction bases not matched to a gene: 4. This CDR3 is built from 15 residues. This specimen belongs to a study of prognosis after radiotherapy for stage I lung cancer. In the study overall: Patients received 3 to 5 SBRT fractions with a biologically effective dose of at least 100 Gy.

Two-round multiplex PCR, the amplification method, yielded TCR beta CDR3 from genomic DNA. Primers specific to each TRBV and TRBJ gene drove first-round PCR. MiXCR was run by TCRdb on the multiplex PCR reads, yielding one entry per CDR3 protein. The data contain approximately 13,000 distinct CDR3 sequences, roughly 29% of them singletons. A draw of around 6 milliliters of peripheral blood took place at each of two time points. This clonotype was sampled from a donor of 50 years or more with non-small cell lung cancer. Sequences were derived from PBMCs, sampled before or after stereotactic body radiation therapy (not recorded which). The chain uses TRBV11-2 and TRBJ2-5; 9 positions match TRBD2. CDR3: CASSLGLASQETQYF. As DNA, the CDR3 is TGTGCCAGCAGCTTGGGACTAGCTTCTCAAGAGACCCAGTACTTC.